These 19 T cell receptor beta chains came from one sample sequenced in a study of blood T cell repertoires in COVID-19. Sequencing used immunoSEQ multiplex PCR; TCRdb keeps in-frame clones, though not all of them. Here the sample spans roughly 250,000 clones, roughly 80% being singletons. Material: peripheral blood. The receptors were gathered from a woman aged 80 or older with acute or convalescent COVID-19.

The sample holds one count of this clone. This chain joins TRBV5-1 and TRBJ2-1; TRBD1 matches at 10 bases. The CDR3 totals 15 residues. Germline V gene data show CDR1 as SGHRS and CDR2 as YFSETQ. V shed 4 bases, J shed 3 bases, and the junction held 4 bases outside the gene matches. CDR3 bases: TGCGCCAGCAGCCAGGACAGGGGGGTCTACAATGAGCAGTTCTTC. This sequence encodes CASSQDRGVYNEQFF.

This chain links TRBV7-9 with TRBJ1-1; 7 bases agree with TRBD1. This CDR3 comprises 13 residues. The ends lost 8 bases at V and 4 bases at J; junction bases unmatched: 7. Germline CDR1 is SEHNR and CDR2 is FQNEAQ (reference sequence). In nucleotides, the CDR3 is TGTGCCAGCTCCCTCCAGGGGGGCACTGAAGCTTTCTTT. This encodes CASSLQGGTEAFF. The full variable domain, completed using reference TRBV7-9 and TRBJ1-1, is DTGVSQNPRHKITKRGQNVTFRCDPISEHNRLYWYRQTLGQGPEFLTYFQNEAQLEKSRLLSDRFSAERPKGSFSTLEIQRTEQGDSAMYLCASSLQGGTEAFFGQGTRLTVV.

CDR3 protein: CASSYIGQDTIYF. CDR3 bases: TGTGCCAGCAGCTATATTGGGCAGGACACCATATATTTT. This chain uses TRBV5-6 with TRBJ1-3; D is unclear. Trimming stripped 3 bases from V and 8 bases from J, with 12 bases between. This CDR3 spans 13 amino acids. CDR1 and CDR2 (germline): SGHDT, YYEEEE.

The J gene is TRBJ1-6, the V gene TRBV5-1; D ambiguous. V lost 1 base to trimming and J lost 0 bases, with 8 bases between them. The CDR3 extends over 16 amino acids. The germline V gene encodes CDR1 SGHRS and CDR2 YFSETQ. CDR3 amino acids: CASSLTVSSYNSPLHF. The CDR3 DNA follows: TGCGCCAGCAGCTTGACGGTGAGCTCCTATAATTCACCCCTCCACTTT.

The rearrangement joins TRBV14 to TRBJ1-1; 7 positions match TRBD1. With V trimmed by 4 bases and J by 0 bases, 8 bases remained unmatched. Germline CDR1 and CDR2: SGHDN and FVKESK. The CDR3 is made up of 16 amino acids. The CDR3 DNA reads TGTGCCAGCAGCCTACCAAGGAGGGGGCTGAACACTGAAGCTTTCTTT. It is translated as CASSLPRRGLNTEAFF.

The chain uses TRBV2 and TRBJ1-5; D perhaps matches TRBD1 (5 bases). Germline loops: CDR1 SNHLY, CDR2 FYNNEI. Trimming took off 6 bases at V and 4 bases at J, with 10 bases between the two ends. The CDR3 spans 13 residues. This CDR3 reads CASSQGANQPQHF. Written as DNA, the CDR3 is TGTGCCAGCAGCCAGGGTGCGAATCAGCCCCAGCATTTT.

The V and J genes are TRBV9 and TRBJ2-2; 13 bases are a match to TRBD2. The CDR3 contains 16 residues. J was trimmed by 10 bases and V by 2 bases; bases with no gene match: 8. CDR1 is SGDLS and CDR2 is YYNGEE in the germline V gene. CDR3 residues: CASSVGLAGAEVELFF. The CDR3 bases are TGTGCCAGCAGCGTCGGACTAGCGGGGGCCGAGGTGGAGCTGTTTTTT.

The chain combines TRBV18 with TRBJ2-5; a weak D match, TRBD1 (5 bases). The CDR3 contains 14 residues. The V gene's germline CDR1 is KGHSH and CDR2 LQKENI. Trimming removed 2 bases at V and 5 bases at J, with 12 bases between. The CDR3 DNA reads TGTGCCAGCTCACCATTGAGACAGTCGGAGACCCAGTACTTC. Translation: CASSPLRQSETQYF.

The chain couples TRBV5-8 to TRBJ2-6; 7 nucleotides match TRBD2. Trimming removed 3 bases from V and 1 base from J; junction bases left unmatched: 4. This CDR3 has 16 residues. The V gene's germline CDR1 is SGHTS and CDR2 YDEGEE. The DNA of the CDR3 is TGTGCCAGCAGCTGGCCCGGGAGGTCTGGGGCCAACGTCCTGACTTTC. Amino acid sequence: CASSWPGRSGANVLTF.

This rearrangement joins TRBV5-1 to TRBJ1-1, with a possible D match to TRBD1 (5 bases). The CDR3 runs 14 residues. The germline V gene encodes CDR1 SGHRS and CDR2 YFSETQ. Trimming removed 3 bases at V and 4 bases at J, with 13 bases between. CDR3 sequence (DNA): TGCGCCAGCAGCTCTTTCAGGGTATCCACTGAAGCTTTCTTT. Its protein is CASSSFRVSTEAFF.

V and J are TRBV2 and TRBJ2-7, with D maybe TRBD1 (6 bases). V was cut by 5 bases and J by 2 bases, with 16 bases left in between. CDR1 SNHLY and CDR2 FYNNEI come from the germline V gene. The CDR3 runs 15 residues. CDR3 bases: TGTGCCAGCAGTCAAACATGGACAGACCCCTACGAGCAGTACTTC. Residues: CASSQTWTDPYEQYF.

The chain combines TRBV18 with TRBJ2-2; D may be TRBD2 (6 bases). The length of the CDR3 is 15 residues. Trimming removed 2 bases at V and 8 bases at J, with 15 bases between. Germline CDR1 is KGHSH and CDR2 is LQKENI. Here the CDR3 DNA reads TGTGCCAGCTCACCAATACTAGCTGGAGCTGGGGAGCTGTTTTTT. This codes for CASSPILAGAGELFF.

The V call is TRBV11-2, the J call TRBJ1-5; D gene uncertain. Germline V gene lookup returns CDR1 SGHAT and CDR2 FQNNGV. The CDR3 is 16 residues long. Trimming took off 2 bases at V and 5 bases at J, with 16 bases between the two ends. CDR3 sequence (DNA): TGTGCCAGCAGCTTACGTCGACACTCAATGGATCAGCCCCAGCATTTT. Amino acids: CASSLRRHSMDQPQHF.

The rearrangement joins TRBV28 to TRBJ1-1; 8 bases are shared with TRBD1. The V and J ends lost 4 bases and 0 bases, in that order; junction bases with no gene match: 10. This CDR3 comprises 17 residues. Germline V gene sequence: CDR1 MDHEN, CDR2 SYDVKM. DNA for the CDR3: TGTGCCAGCAGTTCGCCCCAGGGGGCCGGCATGAACACTGAAGCTTTCTTT. Translated, it gives CASSSPQGAGMNTEAFF.

The chain recombines TRBV28 with TRBJ1-5, with D hard to call. V was trimmed by 3 bases and J by 0 bases, leaving 12 bases between them. The CDR3 is 16 amino acids. Germline V CDR1 and CDR2: MDHEN, SYDVKM. CDR3 coding DNA: TGTGCCAGCAGTTTTGGGCTTTTATATAGCAATCAGCCCCAGCATTTT. Amino acid sequence: CASSFGLLYSNQPQHF.

The V and J genes are TRBV18 and TRBJ1-1, with TRBD1 matching 7 bases. Germline trimming cut 6 bases from V and 2 bases from J; bases unmatched to any gene: 6. The germline gives CDR1 KGHSH, CDR2 LQKENI. The length of the CDR3 is 14 residues. The CDR3 loop reads CASSSGQPNTEAFF. The CDR3 DNA reads as TGTGCCAGCTCCTCGGGACAGCCCAACACTGAAGCTTTCTTT.

This clone has only a few counts. The chain links TRBV7-3 to TRBJ1-6; 9 nucleotides line up with TRBD1. This CDR3 is 17 amino acids long. J was trimmed by 2 bases and V by 5 bases; bases with no gene match: 7. The germline CDR1 and CDR2 sequences are SGHTA and FQGTGA. This CDR3 is CASSATGGLTYNSPLHF. DNA for the CDR3: TGTGCCAGCAGCGCAACAGGGGGCCTCACCTATAATTCACCCCTCCACTTT.

This clone was detected a few times. The CDR3, as DNA: TGTGCCAGCAGCGGGACAGGGTCGGGCACCGGGGAGCTGTTTTTT. Translated, it gives CASSGTGSGTGELFF. The chain combines TRBV6-5 with TRBJ2-2, with TRBD1 identical over 9 bases. The CDR3 spans 15 residues. V lost 6 bases and J lost 4; bases outside the gene matches: 6. Germline-derived CDR1 and CDR2 are MNHEY and SVGAGI.

The sample holds a few counts of this clone. This chain uses TRBV7-2 with TRBJ1-4; D might be TRBD1 (5 bases). Trimming took off 5 bases at V and 0 bases at J, with 13 bases between the two ends. Germline V gene sequence: CDR1 SGHTA, CDR2 FQGNSA. CDR3 length equals 16 residues. The CDR3 region is CASSPRSGTTNEKLFF. CDR3 nucleotides: TGTGCCAGCAGCCCCCGATCAGGGACAACTAATGAAAAACTGTTTTTT.